A single sample gave rise to the 5 T cell receptor beta chains below, sequenced in a study of cytomegalovirus exposure and HLA in healthy donors. With 60 Vbeta and 13 Jbeta primers, the PCR was carried out. Profiled with immunoSEQ multiplex PCR; TCRdb holds only in-frame clones, not every one. The top ten hold 6.8% of the sample, which has tens of thousands of clones, roughly 75% seen once. Material: PBMCs. The receptors here all came from a man in his thirties or forties in good health and CMV-seropositive.

The gene calls are TRBV7-2 and TRBJ1-2; 7 bases map to TRBD1. The CDR3 length is 15 residues. Germline trimming cut 5 bases from V and 3 bases from J; bases unmatched to any gene: 9. Germline V gene sequence: CDR1 SGHTA, CDR2 FQGNSA. In DNA form, the CDR3 reads TGTGCCAGCAGCCCCGCCCATACAGGGGACTATGGCTACACCTTC. Translation gives CASSPAHTGDYGYTF.

CDR3 in amino acids: CASSARNRDSGNTIYF. The CDR3 coding sequence is TGTGCCAGCAGCGCCAGGAACAGAGACTCTGGAAACACCATATATTTT. The chain uses TRBV7-6 and TRBJ1-3, with D unclear. Trimming stripped 5 bases from V and 0 bases from J, with 14 bases between. The CDR3 has 16 amino acids. Germline values: CDR1 SGHVS, CDR2 FNYEAQ.

In its sample, this clone was seen a few times. The DNA of the CDR3 is TGTGCCAGTAGTGCGACAGGCGATTCGTCTCAGCCCCAGCATTTT. It specifies CASSATGDSSQPQHF. The chain has TRBV19 and TRBJ1-5, with a possible D match to TRBD1 (6 bases). Germline values: CDR1 LNHDA, CDR2 SQIVND (reference sequence). This CDR3 comprises 15 residues. V shed 5 bases and J shed 6 bases, with 17 bases lying between them.

J is TRBJ1-3 and V is TRBV28; D perhaps matches TRBD1 (5 bases). This CDR3 is built from 16 residues. Germline CDR1 and CDR2: MDHEN and SYDVKM. Deletions cut 4 bases from V and 0 bases from J, with 13 bases between. The CDR3 loop reads CASSSNRLSSGNTIYF. The CDR3, as DNA: TGTGCCAGCAGTTCCAACAGGCTGTCCTCTGGAAACACCATATATTTT.

J is TRBJ1-2 and V is TRBV11-2, with a weak D call TRBD1 (5 bases). The CDR3 spans 13 residues. Deletions cut 2 bases from V and 2 bases from J, with 6 bases between. The germline CDR1 and CDR2 sequences are SGHAT and FQNNGV. CDR3 sequence (DNA): TGTGCCAGCAGCTTATCAGGGAACTATGGCTACACCTTC. It codes for CASSLSGNYGYTF. The whole variable domain, remainder taken from reference TRBV11-2 and TRBJ1-2, is EAGVAQSPRYKIIEKRQSVAFWCNPISGHATLYWYQQILGQGPKLLIQFQNNGVVDDSQLPKDRFSAERLKGVDSTLKIQPAKLEDSAVYLCASSLSGNYGYTFGSGTRLTVV.